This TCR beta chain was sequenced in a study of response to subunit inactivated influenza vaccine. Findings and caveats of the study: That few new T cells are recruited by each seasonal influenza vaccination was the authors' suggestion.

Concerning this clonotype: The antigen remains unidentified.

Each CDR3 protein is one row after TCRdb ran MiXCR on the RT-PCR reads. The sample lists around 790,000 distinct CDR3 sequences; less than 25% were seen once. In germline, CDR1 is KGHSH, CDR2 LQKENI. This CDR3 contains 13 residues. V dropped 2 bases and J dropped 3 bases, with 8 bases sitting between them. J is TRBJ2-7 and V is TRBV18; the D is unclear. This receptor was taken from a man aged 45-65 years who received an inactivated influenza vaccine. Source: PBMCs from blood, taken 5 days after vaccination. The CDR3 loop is CASSPFLFYEQYF. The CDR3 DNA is TGTGCCAGCTCACCATTTCTCTTCTACGAGCAGTACTTC.